This T cell receptor beta chain emerged from a study of T-cell memory formation after mild COVID-19. In germline, CDR1 is LGHDT, CDR2 YNNKEL (reference sequence). CDR3 length: 17 amino acids. With V trimmed by 2 bases and J by 4 bases, 8 bases remained unmatched. From the 5' RACE reads, TCRdb called clonotypes with MiXCR, one entry per CDR3 protein. The sample consists of roughly 300,000 distinct CDR3 sequences, approximately 8.4% of them appearing once. The V and J genes are TRBV3-1 and TRBJ2-5; TRBD2 matches at 12 bases. Sequencing used PBMCs or a T cell subset sorted from them (not recorded which). This TCR came from a man aged 18 to 35 who had mild COVID-19 (a few samples of this study predate the infection). Cell type and time point are not known. The CDR3 nucleotides read TGTGCCAGCAGCCAACGATCAAGACTAGCGGGGGTAGAGACCCAGTACTTC. It codes for CASSQRSRLAGVETQYF.